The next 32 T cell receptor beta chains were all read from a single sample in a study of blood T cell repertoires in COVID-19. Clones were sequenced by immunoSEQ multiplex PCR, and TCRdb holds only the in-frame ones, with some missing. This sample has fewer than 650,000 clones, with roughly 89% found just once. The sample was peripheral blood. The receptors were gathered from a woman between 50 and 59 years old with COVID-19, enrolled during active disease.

CDR3 region: CASSPKTSGVYNEQFF. The CDR3 region has the DNA TGTGCCAGCAGCCCCAAGACTAGCGGGGTCTACAATGAGCAGTTCTTC. The chain employs TRBV5-4 and TRBJ2-1; 11 bases fit TRBD2. Per germline, CDR1 SGHNT and CDR2 YYREEE (reference sequence). The J segment lost 3 bases and the V segment lost 4 bases, leaving 6 bases of the junction unmatched. CDR3 length equals 16 residues.

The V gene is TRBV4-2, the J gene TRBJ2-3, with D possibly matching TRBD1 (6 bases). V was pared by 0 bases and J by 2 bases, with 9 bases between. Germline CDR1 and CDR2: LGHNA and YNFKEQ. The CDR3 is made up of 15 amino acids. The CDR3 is CASSQDRGYTDTQYF. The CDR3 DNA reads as TGTGCCAGCAGCCAAGACAGGGGCTACACAGATACGCAGTATTTT.

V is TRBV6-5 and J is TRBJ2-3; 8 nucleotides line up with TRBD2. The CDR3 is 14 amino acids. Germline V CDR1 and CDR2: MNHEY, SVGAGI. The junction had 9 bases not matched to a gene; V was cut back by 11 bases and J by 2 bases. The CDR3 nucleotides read TGTGCCGCCTCTCGGGGGGGGCCCACAGATACGCAGTATTTT. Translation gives CAASRGGPTDTQYF.

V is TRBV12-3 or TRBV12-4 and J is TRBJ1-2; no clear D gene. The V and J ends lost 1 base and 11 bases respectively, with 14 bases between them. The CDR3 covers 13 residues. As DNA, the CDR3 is TGTGCCAGCAGTTTAGTCCGGGATGAGGGTTACACCTTC. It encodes CASSLVRDEGYTF.

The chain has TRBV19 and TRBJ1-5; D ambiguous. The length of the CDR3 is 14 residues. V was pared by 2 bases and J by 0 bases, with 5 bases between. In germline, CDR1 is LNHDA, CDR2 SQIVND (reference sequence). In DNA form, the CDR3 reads TGTGCCAGTAGTATACAGATTAGCAATCAGCCCCAGCATTTT. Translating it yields CASSIQISNQPQHF.

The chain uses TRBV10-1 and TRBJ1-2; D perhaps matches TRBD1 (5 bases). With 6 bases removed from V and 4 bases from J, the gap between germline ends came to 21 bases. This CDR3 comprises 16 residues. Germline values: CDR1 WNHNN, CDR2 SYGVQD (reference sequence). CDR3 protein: CASSRPSGGVGYGYTF. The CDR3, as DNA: TGCGCCAGCAGCAGACCCTCCGGGGGAGTCGGCTATGGCTACACCTTC.

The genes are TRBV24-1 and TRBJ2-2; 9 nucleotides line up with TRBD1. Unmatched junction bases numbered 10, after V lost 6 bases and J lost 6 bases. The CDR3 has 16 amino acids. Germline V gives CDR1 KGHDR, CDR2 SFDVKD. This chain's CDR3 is CATSFPGTGSAGELFF. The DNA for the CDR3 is TGTGCCACCAGTTTCCCGGGGACAGGGTCCGCCGGGGAGCTGTTTTTT.

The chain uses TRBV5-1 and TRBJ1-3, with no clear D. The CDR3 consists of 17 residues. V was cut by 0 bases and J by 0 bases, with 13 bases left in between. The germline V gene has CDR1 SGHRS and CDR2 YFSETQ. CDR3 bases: TGCGCCAGCAGCTTGGCCCAGAGGGAGGTCTCTGGAAACACCATATATTTT. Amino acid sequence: CASSLAQREVSGNTIYF.

CDR3 nucleotide sequence: TGTGCCTGGAGTACCCATCGGACTAATAACAATGAGCAGTTCTTC. As protein: CAWSTHRTNNNEQFF. This sequence joins TRBV30 and TRBJ2-1; TRBD2 is a possible D gene (6 bases). This CDR3 is built from 15 residues. The V and J ends lost 2 bases and 5 bases respectively, with 16 bases between them. Germline lookup yields CDR1 GTSNPN and CDR2 SVGIG (reference sequence).

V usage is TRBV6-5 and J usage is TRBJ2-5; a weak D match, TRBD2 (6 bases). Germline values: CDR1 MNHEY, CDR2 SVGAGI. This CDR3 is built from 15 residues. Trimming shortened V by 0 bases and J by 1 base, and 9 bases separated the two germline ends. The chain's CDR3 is CASSYSGGRQETQYF. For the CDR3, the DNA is TGTGCCAGCAGTTACTCGGGGGGTCGCCAAGAGACCCAGTACTTC.

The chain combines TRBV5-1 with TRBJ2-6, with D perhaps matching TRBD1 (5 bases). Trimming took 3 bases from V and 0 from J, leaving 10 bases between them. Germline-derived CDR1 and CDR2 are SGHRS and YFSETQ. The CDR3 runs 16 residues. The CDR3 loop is CASSYDSPSGANVLTF. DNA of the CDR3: TGCGCCAGCAGCTATGACAGCCCCTCTGGGGCCAACGTCCTGACTTTC.

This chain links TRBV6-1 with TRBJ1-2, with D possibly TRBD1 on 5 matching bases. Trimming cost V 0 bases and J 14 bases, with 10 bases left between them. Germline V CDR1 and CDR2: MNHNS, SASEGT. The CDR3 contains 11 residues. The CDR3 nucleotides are TGTGCCAGCAGTGAAGCGCGGGGGAGTACCTTC. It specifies CASSEARGSTF.

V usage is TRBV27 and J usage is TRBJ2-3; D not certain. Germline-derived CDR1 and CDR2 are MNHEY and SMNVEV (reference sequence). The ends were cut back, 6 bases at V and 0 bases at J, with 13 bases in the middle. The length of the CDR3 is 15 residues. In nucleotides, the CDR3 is TGTGCCAGCAGCCCGTACATAACGAGCACAGATACGCAGTATTTT. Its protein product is CASSPYITSTDTQYF.

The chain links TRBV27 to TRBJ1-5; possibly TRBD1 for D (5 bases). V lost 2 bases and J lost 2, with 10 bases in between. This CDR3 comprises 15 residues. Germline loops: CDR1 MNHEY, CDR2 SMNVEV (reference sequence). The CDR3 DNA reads TGTGCCAGCAGTTTAGGGCAGGGTGGCAATCAGCCCCAGCATTTT. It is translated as CASSLGQGGNQPQHF.

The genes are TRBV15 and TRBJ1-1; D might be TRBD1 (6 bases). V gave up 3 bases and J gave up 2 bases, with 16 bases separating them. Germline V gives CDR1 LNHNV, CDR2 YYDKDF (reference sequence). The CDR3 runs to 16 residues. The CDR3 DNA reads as TGTGCCACCAGCAGTGCGATGACAGGAGGCAACACTGAAGCTTTCTTT. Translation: CATSSAMTGGNTEAFF. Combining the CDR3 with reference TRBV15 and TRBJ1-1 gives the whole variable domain DAMVIQNPRYQVTQFGKPVTLSCSQTLNHNVMYWYQQKSSQAPKLLFHYYDKDFNNEADTPDNFQSRRPNTSFCFLDIRSPGLGDTAMYLCATSSAMTGGNTEAFFGQGTRLTVV.

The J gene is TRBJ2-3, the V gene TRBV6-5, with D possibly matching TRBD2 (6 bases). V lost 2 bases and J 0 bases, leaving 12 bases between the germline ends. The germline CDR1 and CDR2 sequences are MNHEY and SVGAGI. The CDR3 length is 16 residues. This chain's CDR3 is CASSYGAGTSTDTQYF. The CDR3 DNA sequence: TGTGCCAGCAGTTACGGGGCAGGGACTAGCACAGATACGCAGTATTTT.

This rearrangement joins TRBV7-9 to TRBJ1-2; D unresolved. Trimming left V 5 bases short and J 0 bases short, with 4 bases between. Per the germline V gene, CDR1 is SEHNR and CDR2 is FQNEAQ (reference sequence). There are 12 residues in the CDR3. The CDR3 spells CASSPPNYGYTF. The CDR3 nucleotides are TGTGCCAGCAGCCCTCCTAACTATGGCTACACCTTC.

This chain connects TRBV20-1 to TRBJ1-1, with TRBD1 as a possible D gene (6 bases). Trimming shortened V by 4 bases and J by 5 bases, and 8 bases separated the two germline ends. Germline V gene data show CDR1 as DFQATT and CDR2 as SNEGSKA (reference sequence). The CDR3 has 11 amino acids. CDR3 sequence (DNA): TGCAGTGCTATCAGGGGAACTGAAGCTTTCTTT. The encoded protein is CSAIRGTEAFF.

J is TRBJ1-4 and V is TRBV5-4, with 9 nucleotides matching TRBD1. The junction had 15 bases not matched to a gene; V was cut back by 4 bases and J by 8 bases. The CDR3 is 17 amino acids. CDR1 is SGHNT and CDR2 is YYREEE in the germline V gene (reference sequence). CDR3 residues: CASSDGTGSNLGEKLFF. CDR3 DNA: TGTGCCAGCAGCGACGGGACAGGGAGTAATCTCGGAGAAAAACTGTTTTTT.

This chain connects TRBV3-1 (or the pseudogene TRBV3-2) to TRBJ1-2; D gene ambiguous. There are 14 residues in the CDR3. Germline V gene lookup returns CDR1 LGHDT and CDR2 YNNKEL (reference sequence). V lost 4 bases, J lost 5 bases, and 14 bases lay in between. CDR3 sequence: CASSPEIRRYGYTF. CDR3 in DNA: TGTGCCAGCAGCCCGGAGATTAGAAGGTATGGCTACACCTTC.

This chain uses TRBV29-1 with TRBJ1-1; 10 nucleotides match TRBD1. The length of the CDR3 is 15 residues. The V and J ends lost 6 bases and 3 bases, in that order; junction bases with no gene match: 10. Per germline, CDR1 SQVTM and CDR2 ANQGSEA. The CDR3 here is CSVRVGGTGDTEAFF. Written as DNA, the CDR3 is TGCAGCGTACGCGTGGGCGGGACAGGGGACACTGAAGCTTTCTTT.

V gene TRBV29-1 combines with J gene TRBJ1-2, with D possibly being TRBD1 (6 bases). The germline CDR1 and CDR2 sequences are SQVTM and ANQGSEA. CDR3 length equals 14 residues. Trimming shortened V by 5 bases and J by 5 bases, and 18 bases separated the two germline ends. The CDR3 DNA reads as TGCAGCGTTCGCCTTGGGAGGGGGACATATGGCTACACCTTC. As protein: CSVRLGRGTYGYTF.

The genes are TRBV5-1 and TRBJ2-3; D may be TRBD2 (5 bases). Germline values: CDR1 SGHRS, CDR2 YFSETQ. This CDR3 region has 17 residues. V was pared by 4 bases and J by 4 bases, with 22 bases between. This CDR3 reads CASSLLIRRSVPDTQYF. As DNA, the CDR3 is TGCGCCAGCAGCCTCCTGATAAGACGTAGCGTCCCAGATACGCAGTATTTT.

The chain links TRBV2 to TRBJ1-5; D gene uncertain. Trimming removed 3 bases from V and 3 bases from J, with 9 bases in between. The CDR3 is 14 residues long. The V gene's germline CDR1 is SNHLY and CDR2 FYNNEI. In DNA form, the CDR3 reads TGTGCCAGCAGTGATGGAGGAAACAATCAGCCCCAGCATTTT. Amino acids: CASSDGGNNQPQHF.

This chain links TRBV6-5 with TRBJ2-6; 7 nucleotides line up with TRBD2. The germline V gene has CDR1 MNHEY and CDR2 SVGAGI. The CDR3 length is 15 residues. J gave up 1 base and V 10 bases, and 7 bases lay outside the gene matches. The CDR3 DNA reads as TGTGCCACCCTGTGGGGGGGGTCTGGGGCCAACGTCCTGACTTTC. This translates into CATLWGGSGANVLTF.

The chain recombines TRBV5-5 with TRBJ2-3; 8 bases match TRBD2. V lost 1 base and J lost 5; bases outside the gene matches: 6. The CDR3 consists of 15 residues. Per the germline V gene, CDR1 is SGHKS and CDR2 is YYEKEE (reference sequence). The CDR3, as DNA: TGTGCCAGCAGCTTGCCTAGCGGGTTCAGAGATACGCAGTATTTT. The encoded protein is CASSLPSGFRDTQYF.

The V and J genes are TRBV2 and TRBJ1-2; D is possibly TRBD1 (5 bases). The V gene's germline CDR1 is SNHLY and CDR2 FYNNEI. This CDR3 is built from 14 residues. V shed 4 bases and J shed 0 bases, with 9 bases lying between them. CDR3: CASSVGGSNYGYTF. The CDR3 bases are TGTGCCAGCAGTGTCGGGGGGTCTAACTATGGCTACACCTTC.

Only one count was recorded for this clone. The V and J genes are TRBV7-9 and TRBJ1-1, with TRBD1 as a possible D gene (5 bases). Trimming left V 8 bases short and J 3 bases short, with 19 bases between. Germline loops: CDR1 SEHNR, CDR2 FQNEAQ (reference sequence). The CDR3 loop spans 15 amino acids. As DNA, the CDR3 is TGTGCCAGCGGATCCGGTGGGGCTTCGCACACTGAAGCTTTCTTT. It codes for CASGSGGASHTEAFF.

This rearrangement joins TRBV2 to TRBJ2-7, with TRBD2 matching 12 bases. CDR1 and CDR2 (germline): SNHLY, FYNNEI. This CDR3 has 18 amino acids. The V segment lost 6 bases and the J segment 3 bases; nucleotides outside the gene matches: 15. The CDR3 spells CASSRLPSSGGDYYEQYF. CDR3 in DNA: TGTGCCAGCAGCCGACTCCCTTCTAGCGGGGGGGACTACTACGAGCAGTACTTC.

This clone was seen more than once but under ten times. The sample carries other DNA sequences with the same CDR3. CDR3 in amino acids: CASSLDRGMNTEAFF. The CDR3 nucleotides are TGCGCCAGCAGCTTGGACAGGGGCATGAACACTGAAGCTTTCTTT. This sequence joins TRBV5-1 and TRBJ1-1; 7 nucleotides align to TRBD1. V lost 0 bases, J lost 0 bases, and 2 bases stayed unmatched. This CDR3 contains 15 residues. Germline values: CDR1 SGHRS, CDR2 YFSETQ.

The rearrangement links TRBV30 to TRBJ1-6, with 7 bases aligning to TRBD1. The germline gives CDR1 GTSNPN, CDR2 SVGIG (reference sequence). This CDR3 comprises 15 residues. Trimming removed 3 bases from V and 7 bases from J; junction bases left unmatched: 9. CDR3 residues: CAWSPGQAINSPLHF. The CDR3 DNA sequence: TGTGCCTGGAGCCCCGGACAGGCGATAAATTCACCCCTCCACTTT.

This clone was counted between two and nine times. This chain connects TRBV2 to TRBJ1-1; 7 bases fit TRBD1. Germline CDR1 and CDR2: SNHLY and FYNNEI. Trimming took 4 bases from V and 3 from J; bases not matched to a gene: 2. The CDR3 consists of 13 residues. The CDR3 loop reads CASSADRDTEAFF. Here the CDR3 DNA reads TGTGCCAGCAGTGCTGACAGGGACACTGAAGCTTTCTTT.